This entry lists 3 T cell receptor beta chains sequenced from one sample in a study of shared clonotypes between healthy human individuals. It was CD45RO-negative cells, positively selected for CCR7, that made up naive CD8 cells, with terminally differentiated effector memory CD45RA+ cells excluded. Sequenced by immunoSEQ multiplex PCR; TCRdb stores in-frame clones only, minus some. Of approximately 720,000 clones in the sample, 92% were seen once. The source material was naive CD8+ T cells sorted from blood. Receptor source: a man younger than 40 in good health.

The chain uses TRBV6-6 and TRBJ2-5; TRBD2 is a possible D gene (6 bases). Deletions cut 2 bases from V and 2 bases from J, with 15 bases between. CDR1 and CDR2 (germline): MNHNY, SVGAGI (reference sequence). The CDR3 has 16 amino acids. CDR3 protein: CASSYLGGRGQETQYF. In DNA, the CDR3 is TGTGCCAGCAGTTACCTGGGCGGGCGGGGACAAGAGACCCAGTACTTC.

The chain uses TRBV7-9 and TRBJ2-7; D possibly uses TRBD1 or TRBD2 (5 bases each). This CDR3 is 12 amino acids long. V lost 7 bases and J lost 7, with 14 bases in between. The germline CDR1 and CDR2 sequences are SEHNR and FQNEAQ (reference sequence). The CDR3 DNA is TGTGCCAGCAACGAGGGGCTGGGGGAGCAGTACTTC. It translates to CASNEGLGEQYF.

This clone was recorded once. The rearrangement links TRBV13 to TRBJ1-1, with D maybe TRBD1 (5 bases). The germline V gene has CDR1 PRHDT and CDR2 FYEKMQ (reference sequence). Trimming removed 3 bases at V and 7 bases at J, with 9 bases between. This CDR3 is 12 amino acids long. The CDR3 protein is CASSLGPSEAFF. CDR3 DNA sequence: TGTGCCAGCAGCTTGGGACCGAGTGAAGCTTTCTTT.